This T cell receptor beta chain was sequenced in a study of beta chain features in type 1 diabetes. Background on the study: Patients were similar to healthy donors in age and gender (as well as in cell yields).

Details on this clone: Antigen unknown. An end of the junction differs from the germline gene, which may be a read error.

The CDR3 extends over 12 amino acids. Per the germline V gene, CDR1 is MDHEN and CDR2 is SYDVKM. Study-wide results and limits: Within patients, naive, central memory and Treg TCRB repertoires seemed more similar than within healthy donors.

The whole isolated RNA underwent reverse transcription, so sequencing captured expressed TCRB transcripts. Data came from immunoSEQ multiplex PCR; TCRdb stores just in-frame clones and leaves some out. The sample lists some 99,000 clones, under 40% occurring once. The chain is built from TRBV28 and TRBJ1-2; D unresolved. Input material: stem cell memory CD4+ T cells from blood. This TCR was recovered from a woman aged 18-30 years in good health. This CDR3 is CATSSGEYGYTF. CDR3 DNA: TGTGCCACCAGTTCCGGTGAATATGGCTACACCTTC.